Below are 21 T cell receptor beta chains sequenced from a single sample in a study of blood T cell repertoires in COVID-19. Using immunoSEQ multiplex PCR, the repertoire was profiled, and TCRdb retains in-frame clones only, with some absent. The sample lists about 26,000 clones; approximately 72% were seen once. Sequencing input: peripheral blood. These receptors all come from a man aged 60 to 75 with active or convalescent COVID-19.

This chain links TRBV15 with TRBJ2-1, with D possibly being TRBD1 (7 bases). V was cut by 5 bases and J by 10 bases, with 15 bases left in between. Germline V gene sequence: CDR1 LNHNV, CDR2 YYDKDF (reference sequence). The CDR3 totals 13 residues. The CDR3 spells CATSGLPGGEQFF. As DNA, the CDR3 is TGTGCCACCAGCGGACTCCCAGGGGGGGAGCAGTTCTTC.

V usage is TRBV6-4 and J usage is TRBJ1-1; D not certain. CDR3 length: 15 amino acids. The V and J ends lost 1 base and 13 bases respectively, with 22 bases between them. Germline CDR1 reads MRHNA; CDR2 reads SNTAGT. CDR3 DNA sequence: TGTGCCAGCAGTGACTATCCAAGTCCGAGGCTGAAGCTTTTCTTT. Its protein product is CASSDYPSPRLKLFF.

The chain has TRBV11-2 and TRBJ2-2, with TRBD2 matching 8 bases. There are 16 residues in the CDR3. Trimming cost V 5 bases and J 7 bases; bases outside gene matches: 12. The germline V gene has CDR1 SGHAT and CDR2 FQNNGV. The CDR3 DNA sequence: TGTGCCAGCAGCGCCCTATCGGGAGGGCGGGGCGGGGAGCTGTTTTTT. Amino acids: CASSALSGGRGGELFF. Based on the CDR3 plus reference TRBV11-2 and TRBJ2-2, the full variable domain is EAGVAQSPRYKIIEKRQSVAFWCNPISGHATLYWYQQILGQGPKLLIQFQNNGVVDDSQLPKDRFSAERLKGVDSTLKIQPAKLEDSAVYLCASSALSGGRGGELFFGEGSRLTVL.

The V and J genes are TRBV9 and TRBJ2-1; D may be TRBD2 (6 bases). From germline, CDR1 is SGDLS and CDR2 YYNGEE. V was shortened by 3 bases and J by 9 bases, with 19 bases between the two germline ends. The CDR3 covers 15 residues. The chain's CDR3 is CASSGGAFRPIEQFF. In DNA, the CDR3 is TGTGCCAGCAGCGGCGGGGCCTTCCGGCCGATTGAGCAGTTCTTC.

This clone was observed a single time. This rearrangement joins TRBV6-6 to TRBJ1-4; perhaps TRBD1 as D (6 bases). The CDR3 has 13 residues. V lost 5 bases and J 10 bases, leaving 14 bases between the germline ends. CDR1 and CDR2 from the germline V gene are MNHNY and SVGAGI (reference sequence). CDR3 DNA sequence: TGTGCCAGCAGTAAAACAGGGCAGCGAAAACTGTTTTTT. Translating it yields CASSKTGQRKLFF.

CDR3 amino acids: CASSSTGTYGYTF. The CDR3 coding sequence is TGTGCCAGCAGTTCGACAGGGACCTATGGCTACACCTTC. The rearrangement links TRBV12-3 or TRBV12-4 to TRBJ1-2, with 7 nucleotides matching TRBD1. V shed 4 bases, J shed 4 bases, and the junction held 3 bases outside the gene matches. The CDR3 has 13 residues.

The rearrangement joins TRBV15 to TRBJ1-2; D unclear. Germline V gene data show CDR1 as LNHNV and CDR2 as YYDKDF (reference sequence). Trimming cost V 0 bases and J 7 bases, with 12 bases left between them. CDR3 length: 14 residues. CDR3 DNA sequence: TGTGCCACCAGCAGAGATGTCCAGGTCGGTGGCTACACCTTC. It translates to CATSRDVQVGGYTF.

The rearrangement uses TRBV5-4 and TRBJ1-2; D possibly corresponds to TRBD1 (5 bases). V was clipped by 4 bases and J by 6 bases, with 19 bases between them. The CDR3 consists of 15 residues. Germline CDR1 and CDR2: SGHNT and YYREEE (reference sequence). In nucleotides, the CDR3 is TGTGCCAGCAGCACCGGGACCGAGCGGGGTCATGGCTACACCTTC. Translation gives CASSTGTERGHGYTF.

The chain recombines TRBV10-2 with TRBJ1-2, with no clear D. The V gene lost 5 bases and the J gene lost 3 bases, with 7 bases spanning the gap. The CDR3 length is 12 residues. Germline assignment: CDR1 WSHSY and CDR2 SAAADI. In DNA form, the CDR3 reads TGCGCCAGCAGTCCCAATGACTATGGCTACACCTTC. Translation: CASSPNDYGYTF.

CDR3 nucleotides: TGTGCCAGCAGCGGACAGACAGGGAGAAACACCATATATTTT. This gives the protein CASSGQTGRNTIYF. The rearrangement joins TRBV9 to TRBJ1-3; 7 bases fit TRBD1. The CDR3 loop spans 14 amino acids. V shed 3 bases, J shed 5 bases, and the junction held 5 bases outside the gene matches. From germline, CDR1 is SGDLS and CDR2 YYNGEE.

The genes are TRBV9 and TRBJ2-7; 8 bases align to TRBD2. V gave up 0 bases and J gave up 6 bases; unmatched junction bases: 11. The CDR3 totals 16 residues. The V gene's germline CDR1 is SGDLS and CDR2 YYNGEE. The CDR3 nucleotides read TGTGCCAGCAGCGTAGCTACGGGAGGGCCCTCCAGCGAGCAGTACTTC. Residues: CASSVATGGPSSEQYF.

The count of this clone is one. V is TRBV5-1 and J is TRBJ2-5, with no clear D. This CDR3 contains 15 residues. The V end was cut by 4 bases, the J end by 3 bases, with 16 bases between. The V gene's germline CDR1 is SGHRS and CDR2 YFSETQ. The CDR3 here is CASSVARGSKETQYF. In DNA form, the CDR3 reads TGCGCCAGCAGCGTCGCTCGAGGCAGCAAAGAGACCCAGTACTTC. The full variable domain, in which reference TRBV5-1 and TRBJ2-5 provide the parts outside the CDR3, is KAGVTQTPRYLIKTRGQQVTLSCSPISGHRSVSWYQQTPGQGLQFLFEYFSETQRNKGNFPGRFSGRQFSNSRSEMNVSTLELGDSALYLCASSVARGSKETQYFGPGTRLLVL.

The CDR3 loop reads CASSAGREKVHYGYTF. The DNA of the CDR3 is TGCGCCAGCAGTGCCGGACGGGAAAAGGTCCACTATGGCTACACCTTC. V gene TRBV4-1 combines with J gene TRBJ1-2, with D uncertain. CDR1 MGHRA and CDR2 YSYEKL come from the germline V gene. This CDR3 comprises 16 residues. V was shortened by 6 bases and J by 3 bases, with 20 bases between the two germline ends.

Comments on this clone: This same CDR3 is encoded by further DNA sequences in the sample. The gene calls are TRBV7-6 and TRBJ1-5, with TRBD1 identical over 7 bases. In germline, CDR1 is SGHVS, CDR2 FNYEAQ. With 3 bases clipped from V and 2 bases from J, the junction kept 4 bases outside the gene matches. CDR3 length: 15 amino acids. CDR3 residues: CASSLGDRGNQPQHF. CDR3 nucleotides: TGTGCCAGCAGCTTGGGCGACAGGGGCAATCAGCCCCAGCATTTT.

The CDR3 protein is CASRTGQGGGRNQPQHF. The CDR3 DNA reads as TGTGCCAGTAGAACAGGACAGGGAGGTGGTCGCAATCAGCCCCAGCATTTT. The chain employs TRBV19 and TRBJ1-5; 8 positions match TRBD1. The junction had 12 bases not matched to a gene; V was cut back by 6 bases and J by 2 bases. Germline CDR1 LNHDA, CDR2 SQIVND (reference sequence). This CDR3 contains 17 residues.

The J gene is TRBJ1-1, the V gene TRBV11-2; unclear D gene. CDR1 and CDR2 (germline): SGHAT, FQNNGV. V shed 2 bases and J shed 2 bases, with 9 bases lying between them. The CDR3 totals 14 residues. The CDR3: CASSLRSGNTEAFF. The CDR3 DNA reads as TGTGCCAGCAGCTTACGGTCGGGAAACACTGAAGCTTTCTTT.

The chain recombines TRBV7-9 with TRBJ1-2; 8 bases are a match to TRBD1. V lost 2 bases to trimming and J lost 6 bases; unmatched junction nucleotides: 8. Per the germline V gene, CDR1 is SEHNR and CDR2 is FQNEAQ (reference sequence). The CDR3 runs 15 residues. The CDR3 sequence: CASSLFSTGGDGYTF. The CDR3 DNA sequence: TGTGCCAGCAGCTTATTTTCTACAGGGGGGGATGGCTACACCTTC.

The chain couples TRBV7-9 to TRBJ2-7, with D maybe TRBD1 (6 bases). Germline loops: CDR1 SEHNR, CDR2 FQNEAQ (reference sequence). This CDR3 is 14 amino acids long. The V gene lost 8 bases and the J gene lost 1 base, with 15 bases spanning the gap. CDR3 nucleotide sequence: TGTGCCAGCTCGAGGGGGTATCGGTCCTACGAGCAGTACTTC. Its protein is CASSRGYRSYEQYF.

The table lists this clone with a few counts. The chain recombines TRBV5-1 with TRBJ2-7; 8 bases align to TRBD1. This CDR3 has 14 amino acids. The junction had 8 bases not matched to a gene; V was cut back by 5 bases and J by 4 bases. Germline CDR1 and CDR2: SGHRS and YFSETQ. CDR3 nucleotides: TGCGCCAGCAGTACCGGGACAGGATATTACGAGCAGTACTTC. The encoded protein is CASSTGTGYYEQYF.

The chain has TRBV15 and TRBJ1-3; D may be TRBD1 (6 bases). CDR3 size: 15 residues. Germline CDR1 and CDR2: LNHNV and YYDKDF (reference sequence). V was cut by 0 bases and J by 4 bases, with 10 bases left in between. The CDR3 sequence: CATSRELGAGNTIYF. In nucleotides, the CDR3 is TGTGCCACCAGCAGAGAGTTGGGGGCAGGAAACACCATATATTTT.

The chain recombines TRBV11-1 with TRBJ1-1; 8 bases are shared with TRBD1. This CDR3 has 15 residues. V gave up 5 bases and J gave up 0 bases; unmatched junction bases: 5. CDR1 and CDR2 (germline): SGHAT, FQDESV (reference sequence). The CDR3 DNA reads TGTGCCAGCAGCCGACAGGGGAGCATGAACACTGAAGCTTTCTTT. Protein sequence: CASSRQGSMNTEAFF.